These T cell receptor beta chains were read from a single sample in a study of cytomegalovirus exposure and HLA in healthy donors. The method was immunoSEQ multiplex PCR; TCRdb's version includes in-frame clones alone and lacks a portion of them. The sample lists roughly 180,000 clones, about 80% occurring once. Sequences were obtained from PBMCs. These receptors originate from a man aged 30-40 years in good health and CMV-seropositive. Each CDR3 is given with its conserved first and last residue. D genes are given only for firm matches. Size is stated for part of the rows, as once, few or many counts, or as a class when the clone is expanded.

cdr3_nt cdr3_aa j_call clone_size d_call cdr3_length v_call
TGTGCCAGCAGACAGGGCCTGCACTCCTACGAGCAGTACTTC CASRQGLHSYEQYF TRBJ2-7 - - 14 TRBV27
TGTGCCAGCAGCTTCTTTTGGACAGGCGGGATTAATGAAAAACTGTTTTTT CASSFFWTGGINEKLFF TRBJ1-4 - TRBD1 17 TRBV7-9
TGCGCCAGCAGTGACCGGGGAGGGGATCAGCCCCAGCATTTT CASSDRGGDQPQHF TRBJ1-5 - - 14 TRBV10-2
TGTGCAAGTCGCCCACTAGCGGGGGGGCTCGTCGAGCAGTACTTC CASRPLAGGLVEQYF TRBJ2-7 - - 15 TRBV12-2
TGTGCCAGCAGCCTAAGGGACAGCCCGGTGGACGAGCAGTACTTC CASSLRDSPVDEQYF TRBJ2-7 - TRBD1 15 TRBV4-2
TGTGCCAGCAGGCGCCCGACAGGGGAAGGCAATCAGCCCCAGCATTTT CASRRPTGEGNQPQHF TRBJ1-5 - TRBD1 16 TRBV28
TGTGCCAGCAGCTTAGGGCTGGGGGGGAACACTGAAGCTTTCTTT CASSLGLGGNTEAFF TRBJ1-1 - - 15 TRBV7-9
TGTGCCAGCAGTGGAGGGACAGAAGAGACCCAGTACTTC CASSGGTEETQYF TRBJ2-5 - TRBD1 13 TRBV2
TGTGCCACCAGCAGAGGTGGGGCGGGAAGGGACTATGGCTACACCTTC CATSRGGAGRDYGYTF TRBJ1-2 - - 16 TRBV15
TGTGCCAGCAGCTCACCCGGACAGGGGCCCTATGGCTACACCTTC CASSSPGQGPYGYTF TRBJ1-2 - TRBD1 15 TRBV7-9
TGTGCCAGCAGCTGGGGCTCAGGGACTGGGGCCAACGTCCTGACTTTC CASSWGSGTGANVLTF TRBJ2-6 - - 16 TRBV5-4
TGTGCCAGCAGCTTACGGGCCACTAGCGGGGGGTCCTACAATGAGCAGTTCTTC CASSLRATSGGSYNEQFF TRBJ2-1 - TRBD2 18 TRBV7-3
TGTGCCAGCAGAGAGGCGCCCGGGAGCAATCAGCCCCAGCATTTT CASREAPGSNQPQHF TRBJ1-5 - - 15 TRBV6-5
TGCAGCGCCGGGGGGGCGCGGGGAGATGAAAAACTGTTTTTT CSAGGARGDEKLFF TRBJ1-4 few - 14 TRBV29-1
TGTGCCAGCAGTGCGACAGGGCCCGGGTACGAGCAGTACTTC CASSATGPGYEQYF TRBJ2-7 - TRBD1 14 TRBV7-2
TGCGCCAGCAGCCAAGCTACCAGGGCTAATGAAAAACTGTTTTTT CASSQATRANEKLFF TRBJ1-4 - - 15 TRBV4-1
TGTGCCAGCAGCCTAGGGACTAGCGGGAGGGCCGGGGAGACCCAGTACTTC CASSLGTSGRAGETQYF TRBJ2-5 - TRBD2 17 TRBV4-2
TGTGCCAGCAGCTACGACAGGACCTACGAGCAGTACTTC CASSYDRTYEQYF TRBJ2-7 - - 13 TRBV5-6
TGTGCCAGCAGACACTTGCGTACGGGACTAGCGTTGTACGATGAGCAGTTCTTC CASRHLRTGLALYDEQFF TRBJ2-1 - TRBD2 18 TRBV27
TGTGCCAGCAAAAGGGACAGCATAGTCTACGAGCAGTACTTC CASKRDSIVYEQYF TRBJ2-7 - TRBD1 14 TRBV6-5
TGTGCCAGCAGTGGAAAAGGGACAGGGATCGTGGAAGCTTTCTTT CASSGKGTGIVEAFF TRBJ1-1 - TRBD1 15 TRBV25-1
TGTGCCAGCAGTTACGGGGTCAAAGGCTATGGCTACACCTTC CASSYGVKGYGYTF TRBJ1-2 - - 14 TRBV27
TGTGCCACCAGCAGAGATTATCTAGCGGGCCTCACAGATACGCAGTATTTT CATSRDYLAGLTDTQYF TRBJ2-3 - TRBD2 17 TRBV15
TGTGCCAGCAGGAGACAGGCCAATCAGCCCCAGCATTTT CASRRQANQPQHF TRBJ1-5 - - 13 TRBV27
TGCGCCAGCAGCTTGGCCGGGACAGAACAAGAGACCCAGTACTTC CASSLAGTEQETQYF TRBJ2-5 - TRBD1 15 TRBV5-1
TGTGCCAGCAGCTTAGTAGGGGGGTCGGCGGGGGGGAGCACAGATACGCAGTATTTT CASSLVGGSAGGSTDTQYF TRBJ2-3 - TRBD2 19 TRBV7-2
TGTGCCAGCAGTTTTGGTGTTGGACTAGCGGGGCCCCCATACTTC CASSFGVGLAGPPYF TRBJ2-7 - TRBD2 15 TRBV28